This is a list of T cell receptor beta chains from one sample in a study of cytomegalovirus exposure and HLA in healthy donors. Sequencing was performed with immunoSEQ multiplex PCR; in TCRdb, only in-frame clones are kept and a portion is missing. Of approximately 150,000 clones listed, around 82% are singletons. Sequencing was done on a sample of PBMCs. The receptors stem from a woman aged 45-65 years in good health and CMV-seropositive. Both conserved end residues are part of each CDR3. A D gene is named only where the DNA matches it firmly. Expanded clones are given a class, and other clones once, few, many or no size at all.

J gene,D gene,V gene,clone size,CDR3 protein,CDR3 DNA
TRBJ1-1,.,TRBV5-5,.,CASSFESGTEAFF,TGTGCCAGCAGCTTCGAAAGCGGGACTGAAGCTTTCTTT
TRBJ1-2,TRBD1,TRBV6-1,.,CASSQGDLGYTF,TGTGCCAGCAGCCAGGGGGATCTTGGCTACACCTTC
TRBJ1-2,.,TRBV6-5,.,CASSDQQGFYGYTF,TGTGCCAGCAGTGACCAACAGGGATTCTATGGCTACACCTTC
TRBJ1-3,TRBD1,TRBV11-2,.,CASSWGQGGNTIYF,TGTGCCAGCAGCTGGGGACAGGGTGGAAACACCATATATTTT
TRBJ1-1,.,TRBV5-8,.,CASRDTLGDTEAFF,TGTGCCAGCCGGGACACCTTGGGCGACACTGAAGCTTTCTTT
TRBJ2-7,TRBD1,TRBV5-6,.,CASVAGTGEWEQYF,TGTGCCAGCGTGGCCGGGACAGGGGAGTGGGAGCAGTACTTC
TRBJ1-1,.,TRBV5-6,.,CASSLEGLNTEAFF,TGTGCCAGCAGCTTGGAGGGGTTGAACACTGAAGCTTTCTTT
TRBJ2-1,.,TRBV7-7,.,CASSLAPGGNEQFF,TGTGCTAGCAGCTTAGCGCCGGGTGGGAATGAGCAGTTCTTC
TRBJ2-2,.,TRBV9,once,CASSVVSTVAGELFF,TGTGCCAGCAGCGTAGTGAGTACAGTGGCCGGGGAGCTGTTTTTT
TRBJ1-2,.,TRBV10-2,few,CASSGTAQPYGYTF,TGCGCCAGCAGTGGAACAGCTCAACCCTATGGCTACACCTTC
TRBJ1-3,.,TRBV5-6,.,CASSLGYLGNTIYF,TGTGCCAGCAGCTTGGGTTACTTGGGAAACACCATATATTTT
TRBJ1-5,.,TRBV6-1,.,CASSVHRVGNQPQHF,TGTGCCAGCAGCGTGCACAGGGTTGGCAATCAGCCCCAGCATTTT
TRBJ1-1,TRBD1,TRBV10-3,.,CAIRGTGVTEAFF,TGTGCCATCAGGGGGACAGGAGTCACTGAAGCTTTCTTT
TRBJ1-3,.,TRBV7-9,.,CASSDGQTDPGNTIYF,TGTGCCAGCAGCGACGGTCAGACAGACCCTGGAAACACCATATATTTT
TRBJ2-5,TRBD2,TRBV6-1,few,CASGQAGGQQETQYF,TGTGCCAGTGGGCAAGCGGGGGGGCAACAAGAGACCCAGTACTTC
TRBJ1-5,.,TRBV7-9,.,CASSSGLPDQPQHF,TGTGCCAGCAGCAGCGGACTGCCCGATCAGCCCCAGCATTTT
TRBJ1-2,TRBD1,TRBV29-1,.,CSATDRNYGYTF,TGCAGCGCCACGGACAGGAACTATGGCTACACCTTC
TRBJ2-5,.,TRBV6-5,.,CASSPLSGQETQYF,TGTGCCAGCAGCCCTCTAAGCGGCCAAGAGACCCAGTACTTC
TRBJ2-7,.,TRBV5-1,.,CASSWDTYSYEQYF,TGCGCCAGCAGCTGGGACACTTACTCCTACGAGCAGTACTTC
TRBJ2-7,.,TRBV9,.,CASSVEGRLSYEQYF,TGTGCCAGCAGCGTAGAGGGGCGACTCTCCTACGAGCAGTACTTC
TRBJ1-1,TRBD1,TRBV5-4,.,CASFKTGEITEAFF,TGTGCCAGTTTTAAAACAGGGGAAATCACTGAAGCTTTCTTT
TRBJ1-2,.,TRBV30,.,CASVVAPGNYGYTF,TGTGCCTCGGTCGTGGCCCCAGGCAACTATGGCTACACCTTC
TRBJ1-2,.,TRBV2,few,CASIPSEGHYGYTF,TGTGCCAGCATACCGTCAGAGGGCCACTATGGCTACACCTTC
TRBJ2-7,TRBD1,TRBV5-5,.,CASSWGQGTYEQYF,TGTGCCAGCAGCTGGGGACAGGGTACCTACGAGCAGTACTTC
TRBJ2-3,.,TRBV5-6,.,CASRFSGSDTQYF,TGTGCCAGCAGGTTTTCGGGGTCAGATACGCAGTATTTT
TRBJ1-4,TRBD1,TRBV6-1,.,CASSRDRGQRKLFF,TGTGCCAGCAGCCGGGACAGGGGGCAGCGAAAACTGTTTTTT
TRBJ1-4,.,TRBV5-5,.,CASSLTPWNRDEKLFF,TGTGCCAGCAGCTTGACGCCCTGGAACAGGGATGAAAAACTGTTTTTT
TRBJ1-5,TRBD1,TRBV2,.,CASSADRVSNQPQHF,TGTGCCAGCAGTGCCGACAGGGTGAGCAATCAGCCCCAGCATTTT
TRBJ2-1,TRBD2,TRBV30,.,CAWNPGGSYNEQFF,TGTGCCTGGAATCCGGGGGGCTCCTACAATGAGCAGTTCTTC
TRBJ1-3,.,TRBV2,.,CASILGAFSGNTIYF,TGTGCCAGTATCTTGGGCGCTTTTTCAGGAAACACCATATATTTT
TRBJ2-5,.,TRBV7-6,.,CASSSWRRETQYF,TGTGCCAGCAGCTCCTGGCGGAGAGAGACCCAGTACTTC
TRBJ1-2,TRBD1,TRBV29-1,.,CSVQGADGYTF,TGCAGCGTTCAGGGGGCTGATGGCTACACCTTC
TRBJ2-1,.,TRBV5-1,few,CASSLSQHGQNEQFF,TGCGCCAGCAGCTTGTCCCAACATGGGCAGAATGAGCAGTTCTTC
TRBJ2-7,TRBD1,TRBV7-9,medium-sized,CASSPRDRFYEQYF,TGTGCCAGCAGCCCCAGGGACAGGTTTTACGAGCAGTACTTC
TRBJ1-1,.,TRBV7-9,.,CSSSLDRGADEAFF,TGTTCCAGCAGCTTAGATAGGGGCGCGGATGAAGCTTTCTTT
TRBJ2-3,TRBD2,TRBV19,.,CATSSGGYGADTQYF,TGTGCCACCTCGAGCGGGGGCTACGGCGCAGATACGCAGTATTTT
TRBJ2-6,TRBD1,TRBV25-1,.,CASSESGTGISGANVLTF,TGTGCCAGCAGTGAATCCGGGACAGGGATCTCTGGGGCCAACGTCCTGACTTTC
TRBJ2-7,.,TRBV30,few,CAWSGLRGYEQYF,TGTGCCTGGAGTGGTTTACGGGGTTACGAGCAGTACTTC
TRBJ1-2,TRBD1,TRBV7-3,.,CASSPRTGDGYTF,TGTGCCAGCAGCCCCCGGACAGGGGATGGCTACACCTTC
TRBJ1-4,.,TRBV6-1,.,CASSERARGQELFF,TGTGCCAGCAGTGAAAGGGCAAGGGGTCAGGAACTGTTTTTT
TRBJ1-2,.,TRBV6-5,.,CASRQGGGKNYGYTF,TGTGCCAGCAGGCAAGGGGGAGGGAAAAACTATGGCTACACCTTC
TRBJ1-1,TRBD1,TRBV7-8,.,CASSTRQGYTEAFF,TGTGCCAGCAGCACCCGACAGGGGTACACTGAAGCTTTCTTT
TRBJ2-1,.,TRBV27,.,CASSSRGGVASYNEQFF,TGTGCCAGCAGTTCAAGAGGGGGGGTCGCCTCCTACAATGAGCAGTTCTTC
TRBJ2-1,.,TRBV27,once,CASSLREKQFF,TGTGCCAGCAGTTTAAGAGAAAAGCAGTTCTTC
TRBJ1-4,.,TRBV4-1,.,CASSQVWGVGEKLFF,TGCGCCAGCAGCCAAGTTTGGGGCGTGGGAGAAAAACTGTTTTTT
TRBJ2-1,.,TRBV9,.,CASSVGPETPYNEQFF,TGTGCCAGCAGCGTGGGGCCGGAAACCCCCTACAATGAGCAGTTCTTC
TRBJ1-6,TRBD1,TRBV2,.,CASSDGGQARVF,TGTGCCAGCAGTGATGGCGGACAGGCACGGGTCTTT
TRBJ2-7,.,TRBV19,.,CASSIDLTAARYF,TGTGCCAGTAGTATAGATCTAACGGCGGCCAGGTACTTC
TRBJ2-2,.,TRBV6-5,.,CASSYSNGNTGELFF,TGTGCCAGCAGTTACTCGAACGGGAACACCGGGGAGCTGTTTTTT